This TCR beta chain was sequenced for a study of beta chain features in type 1 diabetes. Study details: Cell yields, gender and age were comparable in patients and healthy donors. Whole-study results and caveats: It was not settled here whether HLA type affects TCRB rearrangement.

This clone was observed a few times. Antigen unknown. The single heparinised draw taken from each donor contained approximately 100 mL of blood on average. The CDR3 consists of 17 residues. The junction had 5 bases not matched to a gene; V was cut back by 0 bases and J by 1 base. The V gene's germline CDR1 is SGHRS and CDR2 YFSETQ. TCRB transcripts that were expressed got sequenced, as all of the isolated RNA had been reverse transcribed. The repertoire was sequenced with immunoSEQ multiplex PCR; TCRdb's copy has only in-frame clones and lacks some. The sample carries 970,000 or so clones, about a sixth recorded once.

This sequence joins TRBV5-1 and TRBJ2-3; TRBD2 matches 10 bases. Sequencing was carried out using naive CD4+ T cells from blood. The source of this sequence is a woman younger than 30 in good health. The CDR3 nucleotides are TGCGCCAGCAGCTTGGCGGGGACTAGCGATGGCACAGATACGCAGTATTTT. Amino acid sequence: CASSLAGTSDGTDTQYF.